Presented here are 17 T cell receptor beta chains from one specimen sequenced in a study of CD8 T cells in Susac syndrome (dated by TCRdb to 2018 to 2020). Library method: the immunoSEQ multiplex PCR assay. RNA was extracted with the RNeasy kit and about 0.5 to 1 ug was reverse transcribed using random hexamers. TCRdb applied fastp at Q25 and MiXCR to the public reads, then kept only in-frame beta chains. Each CDR3 protein appears once, grouped with its most common genes and DNA. This sample holds roughly 140,000 distinct CDR3 sequences; about 94% were observed only once. The ten largest clones represent roughly 0.19% of the sample. The sample was CD8+ T cells from PBMCs. These receptors were taken from a human donor with multiple sclerosis.

The genes are TRBV7-2 and TRBJ2-3, with a tentative D call TRBD2 (5 bases). Germline CDR1 reads SGHTA; CDR2 reads FQGNSA. The V end was cut by 5 bases, the J end by 1 base, with 16 bases between. This CDR3 region has 16 residues. CDR3 DNA sequence: TGTGCCAGCAGCCTCCGTCTAGCAGTCGGCACAGATACGCAGTATTTT. This encodes CASSLRLAVGTDTQYF. Full variable domain (rest looked up from reference TRBV7-2 and TRBJ2-3): GAGVSQSPSNKVTEKGKDVELRCDPISGHTALYWYRQSLGQGLEFLIYFQGNSAPDKSGLPSDRFSAERTGGSVSTLTIQRTQQEDSAVYLCASSLRLAVGTDTQYFGPGTRLTVL.

The sample holds one count of this clonotype. CDR3 DNA sequence: TGTGCCAGCAGCTTAGCGGCAGGGAACACCGGGGAGCTGTTTTTT. The encoded protein is CASSLAAGNTGELFF. The chain employs TRBV7-9 and TRBJ2-2; D gene uncertain. The CDR3 runs 15 residues. Germline CDR1 SEHNR, CDR2 FQNEAQ (reference sequence). Trimming left V 0 bases short and J 1 base short, with 6 bases between.

This chain joins TRBV12-3 or TRBV12-4 and TRBJ2-7; the match to TRBD2 covers 9 bases. With 6 bases clipped from V and 3 bases from J, the junction kept 6 bases outside the gene matches. The CDR3 runs 14 residues. The CDR3 DNA follows: TGTGCCAGCAGCAACGGGACTAGCAGCTACGAGCAGTACTTC. Amino acid sequence: CASSNGTSSYEQYF.

This clonotype was observed a single time. The chain is built from TRBV13 and TRBJ2-5; D unclear. The ends were cut back, 0 bases at V and 2 bases at J, with 4 bases in the middle. CDR1 and CDR2 from the germline V gene are PRHDT and FYEKMQ (reference sequence). The CDR3 length is 13 residues. The chain's CDR3 is CASSLGTQETQYF. As DNA, the CDR3 is TGTGCCAGCAGCTTAGGGACTCAAGAGACCCAGTACTTC.

This clonotype occurred once. This rearrangement joins TRBV2 to TRBJ2-1; no reliable D call. V dropped 6 bases and J dropped 3 bases, with 6 bases sitting between them. Germline CDR1 and CDR2: SNHLY and FYNNEI. This CDR3 is built from 12 residues. CDR3 protein: CASRPGYNEQFF. CDR3 DNA: TGTGCCAGCAGACCGGGCTACAATGAGCAGTTCTTC.

The chain couples TRBV5-1 to TRBJ1-1; D gene ambiguous. Germline CDR1 SGHRS, CDR2 YFSETQ. With 2 bases removed from V and 4 bases from J, the gap between germline ends came to 9 bases. The CDR3 runs 13 residues. The CDR3 coding sequence is TGCGCCAGCAGCTTAGCGGGAAGCACTGAAGCTTTCTTT. This sequence encodes CASSLAGSTEAFF.

V and J are TRBV27 and TRBJ1-6; maybe TRBD1 (6 bases). Germline V gene lookup returns CDR1 MNHEY and CDR2 SMNVEV (reference sequence). The V gene lost 5 bases and the J gene lost 11 bases, with 19 bases spanning the gap. The CDR3 has 15 amino acids. The CDR3 sequence is CASSPGQKGAAPLHF. The CDR3 region has the DNA TGTGCCAGCAGTCCCGGACAGAAAGGAGCCGCACCCCTCCACTTT.

This clonotype was observed a few times. CDR3 nucleotide sequence: TGTGCCAGCAGTACCAGAACATCCTACGAGCAGTACTTC. Translating it yields CASSTRTSYEQYF. The chain employs TRBV14 and TRBJ2-7; D not certain. Germline loops: CDR1 SGHDN, CDR2 FVKESK. Trimming pared 6 bases from V and 1 base from J, leaving 10 bases between. The CDR3 totals 13 residues. Using reference TRBV14 and TRBJ2-7 for the parts outside the CDR3, the full variable domain is EAGVTQFPSHSVIEKGQTVTLRCDPISGHDNLYWYRRVMGKEIKFLLHFVKESKQDESGMPNNRFLAERTGGTYSTLKVQPAELEDSGVYFCASSTRTSYEQYFGPGTRLTVT.

The CDR3 DNA reads as TGTGCCAGCCGCTCAGGGACGGCTGGCTACGAGCAGTACTTC. It encodes CASRSGTAGYEQYF. V is TRBV13 and J is TRBJ2-7, with D possibly being TRBD1 or TRBD2 (5 bases each). The CDR3 is made up of 14 amino acids. With 8 bases removed from V and 3 bases from J, the gap between germline ends came to 17 bases. Germline lookup yields CDR1 PRHDT and CDR2 FYEKMQ (reference sequence).

In this sample, this clonotype turned up once. CDR3 nucleotide sequence: TGTGCCAGCAGCGGCACGGGACAGGGATTAGCCAAAAACATTCAGTACTTC. It translates to CASSGTGQGLAKNIQYF. The rearrangement links TRBV7-9 to TRBJ2-4, with 9 bases fitting TRBD1. This CDR3 region has 17 residues. The germline CDR1 and CDR2 sequences are SEHNR and FQNEAQ (reference sequence). The J segment lost 0 bases and the V segment lost 5 bases, leaving 8 bases of the junction unmatched.

The chain employs TRBV27 and TRBJ2-1; 7 bases agree with TRBD1. Germline V gives CDR1 MNHEY, CDR2 SMNVEV (reference sequence). With 5 bases clipped from V and 8 bases from J, the junction kept 6 bases outside the gene matches. The CDR3 has 13 residues. CDR3 nucleotides: TGTGCCAGCAGTACCACAGGGGCCCATGAGCAGTTCTTC. This sequence encodes CASSTTGAHEQFF.

The chain has TRBV19 and TRBJ2-3; D could derive from TRBD1 or TRBD2 (5 bases each). V lost 3 bases, J lost 2 bases, and 12 bases lay in between. Germline CDR1 is LNHDA and CDR2 is SQIVND (reference sequence). The CDR3 contains 15 residues. CDR3 sequence (DNA): TGTGCCAGTAGTATGGCGAGGGGAGCCACAGATACGCAGTATTTT. Its translation: CASSMARGATDTQYF.

The chain has TRBV2 and TRBJ2-7; perhaps D is TRBD1 or TRBD2 (6 bases each). The V gene lost 8 bases and the J gene lost 5 bases, with 10 bases spanning the gap. CDR3 size: 11 residues. Germline-derived CDR1 and CDR2 are SNHLY and FYNNEI. Here the CDR3 reads CASRGRDEQYF. The CDR3 bases are TGTGCCAGCCGGGGGCGCGACGAGCAGTACTTC. The full variable domain, rest sourced from reference TRBV2 and TRBJ2-7, is EPEVTQTPSHQVTQMGQEVILRCVPISNHLYFYWYRQILGQKVEFLVSFYNNEISEKSEIFDDQFSVERPDGSNFTLKIRSTKLEDSAMYFCASRGRDEQYFGPGTRLTVT.

The chain carries TRBV5-4 and TRBJ2-2; D not resolved. This CDR3 comprises 15 residues. The germline V gene has CDR1 SGHNT and CDR2 YYREEE (reference sequence). Trimming pared 0 bases from V and 4 bases from J, leaving 10 bases between. DNA of the CDR3: TGTGCCAGCAGCTTGGAACAGACGGGCACCGGGGAGCTGTTTTTT. Protein sequence: CASSLEQTGTGELFF.

This sequence joins TRBV6-2 or TRBV6-3 and TRBJ2-1; TRBD1 matches 8 bases. The CDR3 runs 16 residues. Germline V gives CDR1 MNHEY, CDR2 SVGEGT. J lost 7 bases, V lost 6 bases, and 14 bases had no gene match. The CDR3, as DNA: TGTGCCAGCAGCCAGAGCGAGACAGGGGTGAGGAATGAGCAGTTCTTC. Its translation: CASSQSETGVRNEQFF.

This clonotype has a single count. Its ends do not fully match the called genes, so a read error is possible. This chain uses TRBV7-8 with TRBJ2-1; weak D call: TRBD2 (6 bases). There are 12 residues in the CDR3. CDR1 is SGHVS and CDR2 is FQNEAQ in the germline V gene. The CDR3 is CASSSGGLQCLF. CDR3 nucleotide sequence: TGTGCCAGCAGCTCAGGAGGGTTGCAATGTTTGTTC.

This chain uses TRBV10-3 with TRBJ1-5; D not resolved. Per germline, CDR1 ENHRY and CDR2 SYGVKD. Deletions cut 4 bases from V and 0 bases from J, with 10 bases between. CDR3 length equals 15 residues. The CDR3, as DNA: TGTGCCATCAGTGGAGGGAGTGTTAGCAATCAGCCCCAGCATTTT. Translation gives CAISGGSVSNQPQHF.